This entry lists 21 T cell receptor beta chains sequenced from one sample in a study of control samples from healthy donors and cancer patients (TCRdb year 2020). Library preparation used the immunoSEQ multiplex PCR assay. This immuneACCESS table, as held by TCRdb, lists in-frame sequences with V and J called but not all clones. Of the missing ones, under half trace to an unresolved V gene in checked studies; the others have no known cause. A total of roughly 130,000 clones appear in this sample, 85% to 95% of them only once. About 4% of the sample is in the top ten clones. Sample: blood. The receptors were sampled from a man between 25 and 39 years old in good health.

The V and J genes are TRBV19 and TRBJ2-5, with a tentative D call TRBD2 (8 bases). The germline gives CDR1 LNHDA, CDR2 SQIVND (reference sequence). V shed 9 bases and J shed 0 bases, with 17 bases lying between them. The CDR3 runs 15 residues. The CDR3 is CASREGQTNQETQYF. The CDR3 DNA reads TGTGCCAGCCGGGAGGGACAGACTAACCAAGAGACCCAGTACTTC.

The count of this clone is one. The rearrangement uses TRBV30 and TRBJ1-2, with D unclear. V dropped 2 bases and J dropped 6 bases, with 10 bases sitting between them. The CDR3 extends over 12 amino acids. Per the germline V gene, CDR1 is GTSNPN and CDR2 is SVGIG (reference sequence). The CDR3: CAWSFRTHGYTF. CDR3 DNA: TGTGCCTGGAGTTTCCGGACGCATGGCTACACCTTC. Full variable domain (missing parts from reference TRBV30 and TRBJ1-2): SQTIHQWPATLVQPVGSPLSLECTVEGTSNPNLYWYRQAAGRGLQLLFYSVGIGQISSEVPQNLSASRPQDRQFILSSKKLLLSDSGFYLCAWSFRTHGYTFGSGTRLTVV.

This clone was counted once. This sequence joins TRBV19 and TRBJ1-2, with a tentative D call TRBD1 (6 bases). CDR1 is LNHDA, CDR2 SQIVND, per germline (reference sequence). The CDR3 totals 14 residues. Trimming took 7 bases from V and 3 from J, leaving 15 bases between them. CDR3 in amino acids: CASTPGATYYGYTF. In DNA form, the CDR3 reads TGTGCCAGTACCCCGGGGGCGACTTACTATGGCTACACCTTC. Looking up the rest from reference TRBV19 and TRBJ1-2 gives the full variable domain: DGGITQSPKYLFRKEGQNVTLSCEQNLNHDAMYWYRQDPGQGLRLIYYSQIVNDFQKGDIAEGYSVSREKKESFPLTVTSAQKNPTAFYLCASTPGATYYGYTFGSGTRLTVV.

V gene TRBV19 combines with J gene TRBJ1-2; D is unclear. The V and J ends lost 4 bases and 4 bases respectively, with 13 bases between them. CDR3 size: 14 residues. Germline-derived CDR1 and CDR2 are LNHDA and SQIVND (reference sequence). CDR3 amino acids: CASSTRTETYGYTF. The CDR3 bases are TGTGCCAGTAGTACCAGGACGGAAACCTATGGCTACACCTTC.

The chain uses TRBV5-1 and TRBJ2-7; D may match TRBD1 or TRBD2 (5 bases each). CDR1 and CDR2 (germline): SGHRS, YFSETQ. V shed 5 bases and J shed 2 bases, with 23 bases lying between them. CDR3 length: 17 amino acids. As DNA, the CDR3 is TGCGCCAGCAGTTCAGTGGGTCTGGGACGTGAAACCTACGAGCAGTACTTC. Translating it yields CASSSVGLGRETYEQYF.

The chain joins TRBV18 to TRBJ1-2; maybe TRBD1 (5 bases). Germline V lookup: CDR1 KGHSH, CDR2 LQKENI. CDR3 length: 14 residues. V was cut by 3 bases and J by 2 bases, with 10 bases left in between. The CDR3 sequence: CASSPGTSNYGYTF. The CDR3, as DNA: TGTGCCAGCTCACCGGGGACCTCAAACTATGGCTACACCTTC.

The chain's CDR3 is CASTITGTTNTGELFF. In DNA form, the CDR3 reads TGTGCCAGCACCATTACCGGGACCACGAACACCGGGGAGCTGTTTTTT. The chain uses TRBV9 and TRBJ2-2; D is perhaps TRBD1 or TRBD2 (5 bases each). The ends were cut back, 6 bases at V and 0 bases at J, with 15 bases in the middle. From germline, CDR1 is SGDLS and CDR2 YYNGEE. The CDR3 consists of 16 residues.

The chain uses TRBV10-1 and TRBJ1-5, with D uncertain. V was shortened by 11 bases and J by 0 bases, with 11 bases between the two germline ends. Germline V gene lookup returns CDR1 WNHNN and CDR2 SYGVQD (reference sequence). The length of the CDR3 is 13 residues. The CDR3 here is CAGSENSNQPQHF. The CDR3 DNA reads as TGCGCCGGCTCGGAAAATAGCAATCAGCCCCAGCATTTT.

The chain carries TRBV19 and TRBJ1-2, with a possible D match to TRBD1 (6 bases). The CDR3 loop spans 14 amino acids. The V gene's germline CDR1 is LNHDA and CDR2 SQIVND (reference sequence). V was trimmed by 3 bases and J by 3 bases, leaving 11 bases between them. The CDR3 nucleotides read TGTGCCAGTAGTATTAGGCGGACAGACTATGGCTACACCTTC. This translates into CASSIRRTDYGYTF.

This chain uses TRBV30 with TRBJ1-6; a weak D match, TRBD1 (5 bases). V dropped 4 bases and J dropped 7 bases, with 11 bases sitting between them. CDR3 length: 13 residues. Germline V gene data show CDR1 as GTSNPN and CDR2 as SVGIG (reference sequence). CDR3 nucleotides: TGTGCCTGGACTACGACAGTAAATTCACCCCTCCACTTT. This translates into CAWTTTVNSPLHF.

The rearrangement uses TRBV30 and TRBJ1-2; no definite D call. Trimming shortened V by 3 bases and J by 3 bases, and 11 bases separated the two germline ends. Germline assignment: CDR1 GTSNPN and CDR2 SVGIG (reference sequence). This CDR3 contains 13 residues. This chain's CDR3 is CAWSSGMHYGYTF. In nucleotides, the CDR3 is TGTGCCTGGAGCTCCGGGATGCACTATGGCTACACCTTC.

The rearrangement links TRBV30 to TRBJ1-2; 10 bases match TRBD1. This CDR3 contains 15 residues. The germline V gene has CDR1 GTSNPN and CDR2 SVGIG (reference sequence). With V trimmed by 1 base and J by 4 bases, 6 bases remained unmatched. DNA for the CDR3: TGTGCCTGGAGTGCCGACAGGGGGCCAACCTATGGCTACACCTTC. It specifies CAWSADRGPTYGYTF.

The chain couples TRBV5-1 to TRBJ2-7, with 11 nucleotides matching TRBD1. The trim removed 0 bases at V and 3 bases at J, leaving 8 bases unmatched. This CDR3 region has 17 residues. From germline, CDR1 is SGHRS and CDR2 YFSETQ. CDR3 DNA sequence: TGCGCCAGCAGCTTGGCTGGTCGGGGGACAGGGGGCTACGAGCAGTACTTC. Protein: CASSLAGRGTGGYEQYF.

V usage is TRBV6-5 and J usage is TRBJ1-2; D remains ambiguous. CDR1 is MNHEY and CDR2 is SVGAGI in the germline V gene. Trimming took 4 bases from V and 3 from J, leaving 6 bases between them. The CDR3 loop spans 12 amino acids. The CDR3 loop reads CASSSQYYGYTF. CDR3 in DNA: TGTGCCAGCAGTTCACAGTACTATGGCTACACCTTC.

The chain links TRBV7-2 to TRBJ2-7; TRBD2 is a possible D gene (6 bases). Germline V CDR1 and CDR2: SGHTA, FQGNSA. The CDR3 is made up of 18 amino acids. V was trimmed by 1 base and J by 0 bases, leaving 19 bases between them. The CDR3 reads CASSLVGAPGLLSYEQYF. CDR3 nucleotides: TGTGCCAGCAGCTTAGTAGGGGCCCCGGGACTTCTCTCCTACGAGCAGTACTTC.

The chain is built from TRBV5-1 and TRBJ1-3, with TRBD1 matching over 7 bases. CDR1 and CDR2 from the germline V gene are SGHRS and YFSETQ. V lost 5 bases and J lost 4; bases outside the gene matches: 3. There are 13 residues in the CDR3. CDR3 region: CASRTGIGNTIYF. In DNA form, the CDR3 reads TGCGCCAGCAGGACAGGGATCGGAAACACCATATATTTT.

This sequence joins TRBV25-1 and TRBJ1-2; D is unclear. The CDR3 is 13 amino acids. Germline V gene sequence: CDR1 MGHDK, CDR2 SYGVNS. Trimming stripped 6 bases from V and 4 bases from J, with 12 bases between. This CDR3 is CASSPSWTYGYTF. Here the CDR3 DNA reads TGTGCCAGCAGCCCCTCATGGACCTATGGCTACACCTTC.

This CDR3 reads CASSKGGRYEQYF. CDR3 DNA: TGTGCCAGCAGCAAAGGGGGCCGCTACGAGCAGTACTTC. The rearrangement joins TRBV21-1 to TRBJ2-7; the D call TRBD1 from the table was never checked on the DNA. TRBV21-1 is recorded as a pseudogene. The CDR3 covers 13 residues.

The V call is TRBV29-1, the J call TRBJ1-2; TRBD1 might be the D (5 bases). This CDR3 is 11 amino acids long. Germline CDR1 SQVTM, CDR2 ANQGSEA. V lost 7 bases to trimming and J lost 9 bases, with 15 bases between them. Here the CDR3 DNA reads TGCAGCGGTCTTCAGGGTAATCGCTACACCTTC. Amino acids: CSGLQGNRYTF.

The V call is TRBV29-1, the J call TRBJ1-1; D is undetermined. Germline V gene data show CDR1 as SQVTM and CDR2 as ANQGSEA. Trimming stripped 3 bases from V and 0 bases from J, with 5 bases between. CDR3 length: 12 residues. The CDR3 DNA follows: TGCAGCGTTGAGGGTCTGAACACTGAAGCTTTCTTT. It codes for CSVEGLNTEAFF.

The chain links TRBV3-1 (or the pseudogene TRBV3-2) to TRBJ2-7, with TRBD1 identical over 7 bases. The CDR3 covers 12 residues. Germline assignment: CDR1 LGHDT and CDR2 YNNKEL (reference sequence). The V and J ends lost 4 bases and 10 bases, in that order; junction bases with no gene match: 7. The CDR3 protein is CASSPADRAQYF. In DNA form, the CDR3 reads TGTGCCAGCAGCCCGGCCGACAGGGCACAGTACTTC.